These T cell receptor beta chains were read from a single sample in a study of a mutant IDH1 vaccine in newly diagnosed glioma. The protocol was immunoSEQ multiplex PCR, while the TCRdb copy is restricted to in-frame clones and leaves out a portion. The data contain 60,000 or so clones, around four fifths of them singletons. Their target antigens are unknown. Sequencing used PBMCs, obtained from a glioma patient whose treatment included an IDH1 peptide vaccine. The origin of the receptors is a man younger than 40 with glioma. Both conserved end residues are part of each CDR3. D genes are given only for firm matches. Only some rows state a clone size, as once, few, many or a class for expanded clones.

abundance,v_gene,j_gene,d_gene,CDR3nt,CDR3aa
NA,TRBV4-1,TRBJ1-5,NA,TGCGCCAGCAGCCTCCTAACACACCAGCCCCAGCATTTT,CASSLLTHQPQHF
few,TRBV29-1,TRBJ1-1,NA,TGCAGCGTCCATCGGACCACTAACACTGAAGCTTTCTTT,CSVHRTTNTEAFF
once,TRBV5-1,TRBJ1-5,TRBD1,TGCGCCAGCAGCCCAGAAGGGACAGGTGCTCAGCATTTT,CASSPEGTGAQHF
NA,TRBV19,TRBJ1-2,TRBD1,TGTGCCAGTAGTATGGGACAGGGGGCGCGCCGCTATGGCTACACCTTC,CASSMGQGARRYGYTF
NA,TRBV5-5,TRBJ1-2,NA,TGTGCCAGCAGCTCAACTACCGGGAGTAGCTATGGCTACACCTTC,CASSSTTGSSYGYTF
NA,TRBV7-9,TRBJ2-6,NA,TGTGCCAGCAGCTTAACGTACTCTGGGGCCAACGTCCTGACTTTC,CASSLTYSGANVLTF
NA,TRBV19,TRBJ2-7,TRBD1,TGTGCCAGTAGCCCCGGGACAGGGGGCTACGAGCAGTACTTC,CASSPGTGGYEQYF
NA,TRBV4-1,TRBJ1-4,NA,TGCGCCAGCAGCCAAAGAGTATCACAGGCGAATGAAAAACTGTTTTTT,CASSQRVSQANEKLFF
NA,TRBV5-1,TRBJ2-7,TRBD2,TGCGCCAGCAGCGCTGGGACTATCGACGAGCAGTACTTC,CASSAGTIDEQYF
NA,TRBV5-1,TRBJ1-1,NA,TGCGCCAGCAGCTTGATCGGGGTTAACACTGAAGCTTTCTTT,CASSLIGVNTEAFF
NA,TRBV7-6,TRBJ1-1,NA,TGTGCCAGCAGCTCGACAGGGAACACTGAAGCTTTCTTT,CASSSTGNTEAFF
medium-sized,TRBV11-2,TRBJ1-6,TRBD1,TGTGCCAGCACCGAACAGGGGTATAATTCACCCCTCCACTTT,CASTEQGYNSPLHF
NA,TRBV5-8,TRBJ1-5,TRBD1,TGTGCCAGCAGCTTCAACAGGGGGTCGGCCGGATATCAGCCCCAGCATTTT,CASSFNRGSAGYQPQHF
NA,TRBV10-2,TRBJ1-1,NA,TGCGCCAGCATGAAAGACAGAAACACTGAAGCTTTCTTT,CASMKDRNTEAFF
NA,TRBV6-1,TRBJ2-3,TRBD2,TGTGCCAGCCTGGGGCTAGCGGGGGCCCGGGATACGCAGTATTTT,CASLGLAGARDTQYF
few,TRBV7-2,TRBJ1-5,TRBD1,TGTGCCAGCAGCTGGGCCGGGACAGATAGCAATCAGCCCCAGCATTTT,CASSWAGTDSNQPQHF
NA,TRBV5-6,TRBJ2-2,NA,TGTGCCAGCAGCTTGGAGGGGGCCGGGGAGCTGTTTTTT,CASSLEGAGELFF
NA,TRBV2,TRBJ2-5,NA,TGTGCCAGCAGTCCCCGGACGATGGGAGAGACCCAGTACTTC,CASSPRTMGETQYF
few,TRBV6-5,TRBJ1-5,NA,TGTGCCAGCAGTCCAAGGACGGATAGCAATCAGCCCCAGCATTTT,CASSPRTDSNQPQHF
NA,TRBV19,TRBJ2-7,NA,TGTGCCAGTAGTTCTGGGGAGAAAGTCTCCTACGAGCAGTACTTC,CASSSGEKVSYEQYF
NA,TRBV28,TRBJ2-1,TRBD1,TGTGCCAGCACCGCAGGGGGATACAATGAGCAGTTCTTC,CASTAGGYNEQFF
few,TRBV15,TRBJ1-5,TRBD1,TGTGCCACTACCCAAGACAGGGGCGTTGGTCAGCCCCAGCATTTT,CATTQDRGVGQPQHF